Sequencing of this TCR beta chain was carried out in a study of shared T cell receptors in the human thymus. CDR1 is LGHNA and CDR2 is YSLEER in the germline V gene. Losses at the gene ends were 1 base for V and 0 bases for J; bases not matched to a gene: 3. This CDR3 is built from 16 residues. Some clones are missing from TCRdb's copy, which holds only in-frame ones; the method was immunoSEQ multiplex PCR. The sample shows about 660,000 clones, 70% to 90% of them seen only once. These data were likewise used in another study, on human thymus T cells. As that report states: Among the donors, all were healthy Finnish infants having corrective surgery for congenital heart defects. Thymus was obtained from resections taken during corrective heart surgery. Thymic as well as blood repertoires seemed to favor certain V and J genes unevenly. What related research reported was that thymic repertoires overlapped highly among unrelated individuals.

Sequencing used thymocytes. The chain is built from TRBV4-3 and TRBJ2-1; 7 nucleotides match TRBD1. This clonotype was sampled from a boy in the first two years of life with a congenital heart defect. The CDR3 DNA reads TGCGCCAGCAGCCAAGCTGACAGGGACTCCTACAATGAGCAGTTCTTC. Amino acid sequence: CASSQADRDSYNEQFF.